The 22 T cell receptor beta chains given below trace back to one sample, sequenced in a study of human T cells and chemical hapten exposure. As to time point: pre-sensitization, week 0. Indicated treatment: therapeutic diphenylcyclopropenone sensitization with weekly scalp DPC. From the RACE reads, TCRdb called clonotypes with MiXCR, one entry per CDR3 protein. The sample carries a few hundred thousand distinct CDR3 sequences, around 5.5% recorded once. The specimen was whole blood, collected in connection with sensitization to the hapten diphenylcyclopropenone (DPC). The receptors shown here come from a woman aged 18-29 years with alopecia areata. Some clones in this sample may be carry-over from other donors' samples.

This clonotype was detected only a few times. As DNA, the CDR3 is TGTGCCAGCAATCGACTAGCGGGCGAAGAGACCCAGTACTTC. Residues: CASNRLAGEETQYF. The rearrangement joins TRBV2 to TRBJ2-5; 10 bases align to TRBD2. The CDR3 has 14 amino acids. Germline V gene lookup returns CDR1 SNHLY and CDR2 FYNNEI. The trim removed 7 bases at V and 3 bases at J, leaving 5 bases unmatched.

The sample holds a few counts of this clonotype. V gene TRBV5-1 combines with J gene TRBJ1-1; no reliable D call. The CDR3 is 13 residues long. With 2 bases removed from V and 4 bases from J, the gap between germline ends came to 9 bases. In germline, CDR1 is SGHRS, CDR2 YFSETQ. The CDR3 loop is CASSFVGSTEAFF. CDR3 DNA sequence: TGCGCCAGCAGCTTTGTAGGATCCACTGAAGCTTTCTTT. Full variable domain (remainder filled in from reference TRBV5-1 and TRBJ1-1): KAGVTQTPRYLIKTRGQQVTLSCSPISGHRSVSWYQQTPGQGLQFLFEYFSETQRNKGNFPGRFSGRQFSNSRSEMNVSTLELGDSALYLCASSFVGSTEAFFGQGTRLTVV.

This clonotype was counted ten times or more. The genes are TRBV9 and TRBJ2-7; D may be TRBD1 or TRBD2 (8 bases each). The CDR3 runs 16 residues. Germline V gene lookup returns CDR1 SGDLS and CDR2 YYNGEE. Trimming took 0 bases from V and 3 from J, leaving 16 bases between them. CDR3 loop: CASSVGSGTGVYEQYF. DNA of the CDR3: TGTGCCAGCAGCGTAGGTAGCGGGACAGGTGTCTACGAGCAGTACTTC. The full variable domain, its missing parts supplied by reference TRBV9 and TRBJ2-7, is DSGVTQTPKHLITATGQRVTLRCSPRSGDLSVYWYQQSLDQGLQFLIQYYNGEERAKGNILERFSAQQFPDLHSELNLSSLELGDSALYFCASSVGSGTGVYEQYFGPGTRLTVT.

This clonotype was seen a few times. This sequence joins TRBV12-5 and TRBJ2-3; 10 bases map to TRBD2. After removal of 6 bases from V and 5 bases from J, the junction contained 5 bases not matched to a gene. The germline V gene encodes CDR1 LGHNT and CDR2 FRNRAP. The CDR3 extends over 14 amino acids. CDR3 protein: CASGSGGAEDTQYF. CDR3 DNA sequence: TGTGCTAGTGGAAGCGGGGGGGCCGAAGATACGCAGTATTTT.

This clonotype was recorded many times. This chain connects TRBV7-8 to TRBJ2-3; D not resolved. Germline loops: CDR1 SGHVS, CDR2 FQNEAQ. Between the trimmed V and J ends, which lost 1 base and 4 bases, there was a span of 18 bases. The CDR3 runs to 17 residues. The CDR3 nucleotides read TGTGCCAGCAGCTTAGTTGGGCCGGGCCCTTGGTCAGATACGCAGTATTTT. Translation: CASSLVGPGPWSDTQYF.

This clonotype was seen ten or more times. The chain carries TRBV18 and TRBJ1-3; tentative D call: TRBD1 (5 bases). V lost 5 bases and J lost 2, with 10 bases in between. CDR1 and CDR2 from the germline V gene are KGHSH and LQKENI. The CDR3 totals 14 residues. The CDR3 is CASSTGPAGNTIYF. The CDR3 DNA is TGTGCCAGCTCAACAGGCCCGGCTGGAAACACCATATATTTT.

The chain recombines TRBV5-1 with TRBJ2-3, with D perhaps TRBD2 (5 bases). Germline CDR1 and CDR2: SGHRS and YFSETQ. The ends were cut back, 4 bases at V and 4 bases at J, with 25 bases in the middle. The CDR3 covers 18 residues. CDR3 in DNA: TGCGCCAGCAGCCCTGAATTGGACTCCGTATCGTCCGCAGATACGCAGTATTTT. The encoded protein is CASSPELDSVSSADTQYF.

This chain uses TRBV5-1 with TRBJ1-1; possibly TRBD1 for D (6 bases). Deletions cut 3 bases from V and 0 bases from J, with 12 bases between. Germline V CDR1 and CDR2: SGHRS, YFSETQ. The CDR3 length is 15 residues. The CDR3 DNA follows: TGCGCCAGCAGCTCCTCGGCAGGGGTGAACACTGAAGCTTTCTTT. Translation gives CASSSSAGVNTEAFF.

This clonotype was seen many times. The chain has TRBV2 and TRBJ1-1; possibly TRBD1 for D (6 bases). CDR1 is SNHLY, CDR2 FYNNEI, per germline. V gave up 4 bases and J gave up 4 bases, with 13 bases separating them. The CDR3 extends over 14 amino acids. CDR3 sequence (DNA): TGTGCCAGCAGTGGGACCCGAGGGGGCACTGAAGCTTTCTTT. Translating gives CASSGTRGGTEAFF.

The V and J genes are TRBV12-3 or TRBV12-4 and TRBJ1-1; D uncertain. The CDR3 covers 12 residues. V dropped 3 bases and J dropped 8 bases, with 10 bases sitting between them. The CDR3 loop is CASSLSSREAFF. The CDR3 nucleotides are TGTGCCAGCAGTTTGTCCAGCCGGGAAGCTTTCTTT.

This clonotype came up many times. This sequence joins TRBV4-1 and TRBJ2-5; D uncertain. Trimming shortened V by 1 base and J by 5 bases, and 8 bases separated the two germline ends. Germline V gene lookup returns CDR1 MGHRA and CDR2 YSYEKL. The CDR3 is 13 amino acids. The CDR3 region has the DNA TGCGCCAGCAGCCAAGCTAGATCTGAGACCCAGTACTTC. Its translation: CASSQARSETQYF.

Only a few counts were recorded for this clonotype. This chain uses TRBV7-8 with TRBJ1-6, with no clear D. The CDR3 covers 12 residues. Trimming stripped 2 bases from V and 9 bases from J, with 5 bases between. CDR1 and CDR2 from the germline V gene are SGHVS and FQNEAQ. CDR3 DNA sequence: TGTGCCAGCAGCTTATGGCCTTCACCCCTCCACTTT. It yields the protein CASSLWPSPLHF. The complete variable domain, with remaining parts taken from reference TRBV7-8 and TRBJ1-6, reads GAGVSQSPRYKVAKRGQDVALRCDPISGHVSLFWYQQALGQGPEFLTYFQNEAQLDKSGLPSDRFFAERPEGSVSTLKIQRTQQEDSAVYLCASSLWPSPLHFGNGTRLTVT.

This clonotype was seen more than once but under ten times. The chain carries TRBV6-5 and TRBJ1-3, with D unclear. The germline V gene has CDR1 MNHEY and CDR2 SVGAGI. The CDR3 loop spans 14 amino acids. Trimming cost V 7 bases and J 3 bases, with 13 bases left between them. Written as DNA, the CDR3 is TGTGCCAGCACCAACCCCCTAATTGGAAACACCATATATTTT. This translates into CASTNPLIGNTIYF.

This clonotype was detected many times. The chain combines TRBV20-1 with TRBJ2-1; 10 nucleotides line up with TRBD2. Germline CDR1 is DFQATT and CDR2 is SNEGSKA (reference sequence). The V and J ends lost 0 bases and 5 bases, in that order; junction bases with no gene match: 4. The CDR3 is 15 residues long. CDR3: CSARDAGTSDNEQFF. CDR3 coding DNA: TGCAGTGCTAGAGATGCCGGGACTAGCGACAATGAGCAGTTCTTC.

This clonotype showed up many times. V is TRBV4-2 and J is TRBJ2-3, with 9 nucleotides matching TRBD2. The V segment lost 0 bases and the J segment 2 bases; nucleotides outside the gene matches: 12. The CDR3 extends over 19 amino acids. Per germline, CDR1 LGHNA and CDR2 YNFKEQ. CDR3 in DNA: TGTGCCAGCAGCCAAGACACCCCCTTTAGCGGGGGATTCACAGATACGCAGTATTTT. It yields the protein CASSQDTPFSGGFTDTQYF.

This clonotype has ten or more counts. CDR3 DNA: TGTGCCAGCAGCTTGGCGGTACAGGGCACCTTCCTCTACTATGGCTACACCTTC. This codes for CASSLAVQGTFLYYGYTF. The rearrangement links TRBV5-5 to TRBJ1-2; TRBD1 might be the D (6 bases). This CDR3 is 18 amino acids long. Germline CDR1 and CDR2: SGHKS and YYEKEE (reference sequence). Trimming removed 0 bases from V and 3 bases from J, with 21 bases in between.

In its sample, this clonotype was seen a few times. The rearrangement joins TRBV12-5 to TRBJ1-2; 8 bases match TRBD1. Germline V CDR1 and CDR2: LGHNT, FRNRAP. The CDR3 sequence is 16 residues long. V lost 6 bases to trimming and J lost 1 base; unmatched junction nucleotides: 10. The CDR3 here is CASGLMIDRGNYGYTF. For the CDR3, the DNA is TGTGCTAGTGGGCTGATGATAGACAGGGGTAACTATGGCTACACCTTC.

This clonotype was found many times. The chain is built from TRBV11-2 and TRBJ2-7; D is possibly TRBD1 (5 bases). There are 14 residues in the CDR3. V dropped 5 bases and J dropped 2 bases, with 13 bases sitting between them. Per the germline V gene, CDR1 is SGHAT and CDR2 is FQNNGV. The chain's CDR3 is CASSLTDIAYEQYF. CDR3 DNA: TGTGCCAGCAGCCTCACGGACATAGCCTACGAGCAGTACTTC.

This clonotype came up a few times. The chain employs TRBV9 and TRBJ2-1, with D perhaps being TRBD1 or TRBD2 (5 bases each). V was trimmed by 4 bases and J by 0 bases, leaving 17 bases between them. From germline, CDR1 is SGDLS and CDR2 YYNGEE. The CDR3 totals 17 residues. The DNA of the CDR3 is TGTGCCAGCAGCCTAGGGGACGGAACTTTCTCCTACAATGAGCAGTTCTTC. Translated: CASSLGDGTFSYNEQFF.

This clonotype was picked up many times. This chain uses TRBV12-3 or TRBV12-4 with TRBJ1-2; TRBD1 agrees at 8 bases. The trim removed 4 bases at V and 0 bases at J, leaving 7 bases unmatched. The CDR3 has 16 residues. The CDR3 nucleotides read TGTGCCAGCAGTTCCTACGGACAGGGCGCTAACTATGGCTACACCTTC. Protein: CASSSYGQGANYGYTF.

This clonotype was seen a few times. One end of the junction is discordant with germline, which a read error may explain. This rearrangement joins TRBV2 to TRBJ2-3; 10 bases match TRBD2. Germline V gene data show CDR1 as SNHLY and CDR2 as FYNNEI. CDR3 size: 15 residues. Here the CDR3 DNA reads TGTGCCAGCAGTGCACAGCGGGGGGGCACAAATACGCAGTATTTT. Translated, it gives CASSAQRGGTNTQYF.

The chain couples TRBV20-1 to TRBJ2-2; D is undetermined. Germline V gene data show CDR1 as DFQATT and CDR2 as SNEGSKA (reference sequence). Trimming cost V 0 bases and J 5 bases, with 10 bases left between them. The CDR3 extends over 14 amino acids. In DNA form, the CDR3 reads TGCAGTGCTAGAGATCTAGTAGGGACCGGGGAGCTGTTTTTT. This gives the protein CSARDLVGTGELFF.